This T cell receptor (beta chain) was retrieved from a study of blood T cell repertoires in COVID-19. Study as a whole: The samples span acute and convalescent COVID-19 from the United States, Italy and Spain. Sources were T cells, B-cell-depleted T cells, or PBMCs; the material itself was cDNA or gDNA.

Germline lookup yields CDR1 LNHDA and CDR2 SQIVND (reference sequence). Trimming took 4 bases from V and 4 from J, leaving 13 bases between them. CDR3 size: 14 residues. Authors' analysis steps: It was from reference gene primer amplification that nucleated cell counts were estimated. Using immunoSEQ multiplex PCR, the repertoire was profiled, and TCRdb retains in-frame clones only, with some absent. The DNA gave D and trimming, while V, J and clone size come from that table. The sample lists 200,000 to 300,000 clones; roughly 84% were seen once. The V call is TRBV19, the J call TRBJ1-2; D is unclear. This receptor was obtained from a man aged 55 to 70 with acute or convalescent COVID-19. The material sequenced was peripheral blood. CDR3 amino acids: CASSRGPFLYGYTF. The CDR3 DNA reads TGTGCCAGTAGTAGAGGCCCCTTCCTCTATGGCTACACCTTC.